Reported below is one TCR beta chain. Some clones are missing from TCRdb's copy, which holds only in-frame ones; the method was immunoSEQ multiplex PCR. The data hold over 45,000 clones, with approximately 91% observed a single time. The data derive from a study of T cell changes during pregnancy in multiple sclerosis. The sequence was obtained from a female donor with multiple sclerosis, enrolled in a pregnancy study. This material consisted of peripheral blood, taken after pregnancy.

As DNA, the CDR3 is TGTGCCAGCAGGCCCGGCGGACAGGGCGCGGCTTTCTTT. As protein: CASRPGGQGAAFF. The gene calls are TRBV6-6 and TRBJ1-1, with 8 bases lining up with TRBD1. V shed 6 bases and J 11 bases; nucleotides not matched to a gene: 11. Germline V lookup: CDR1 MNHNY, CDR2 SVGAGI (reference sequence). This CDR3 contains 13 residues.